The following is a T cell receptor beta chain sequence with its context. Noted time point: cycle 4 day 1 (C4D1), after 6 weeks of nivolumab. All trial patients relapsed after autologous stem cell transplantation. This record belongs to a study of PD-1 blockade in classical Hodgkin lymphoma. The length of the CDR3 is 15 residues. The V and J ends lost 3 bases and 5 bases respectively, with 16 bases between them. Germline V gene sequence: CDR1 SEHNR, CDR2 FQNEAQ (reference sequence). Using immunoSEQ multiplex PCR, the repertoire was profiled, and TCRdb retains in-frame clones only, with some absent. Among some 50,000 clones listed, about 75% were seen once.

The input for sequencing was peripheral blood mononuclear cells (PBMCs), taken before the fourth cycle of nivolumab. This TCR was sampled from a human donor with classical Hodgkin lymphoma. The rearrangement uses TRBV7-9 and TRBJ2-5; no clear D. The CDR3: CASSFSGSAWETQYF. The DNA of the CDR3 is TGTGCCAGCAGCTTCTCAGGCTCAGCGTGGGAGACCCAGTACTTC.